These T cell receptor beta chains were read from a single sample in a study of blood T cell repertoires in COVID-19. Repertoires were generated with immunoSEQ multiplex PCR, while TCRdb's copy carries only in-frame clones and drops some. The sample records roughly 280,000 clones, approximately 85% being singletons. Sequencing was performed on peripheral blood. These receptors were taken from a woman aged 70-85 years with acute or convalescent COVID-19. CDR3s include the opening cysteine and the closing phenylalanine or tryptophan. The D gene is left open where the match is weak. Size tells how often a clone was seen (once, few, many) or the class of an expanded clone, and some rows leave it out.

TRBV29-1,TRBJ1-2,TRBD1,-,TGCAGCGCCCCTGCGCCAGGGGGCTTCTATGGCTACACCTTC,CSAPAPGGFYGYTF
TRBV9,TRBJ1-2,-,-,TGTGCCAGCAGCATTGGACGGGAAGTTAACTATGGCTACACCTTC,CASSIGREVNYGYTF
TRBV5-1,TRBJ1-5,TRBD1,-,TGCGCCAGCAGCTTGGGGGGACAGCCTAATCAGCCCCAGCATTTT,CASSLGGQPNQPQHF
TRBV5-1,TRBJ1-1,-,once,TGCGCCAGCAGCTTGGCCGGGAGAGGTGAAGCTTTCTTT,CASSLAGRGEAFF
TRBV9,TRBJ1-6,TRBD1,-,TGTGCCAGCAGCGTCCTCCCGGGACAGGGGAATTCACCCCTCCACTTT,CASSVLPGQGNSPLHF
TRBV19,TRBJ1-1,-,-,TGTGCCAGTAAACGGGAAGCCCTGGGCACTGAAGCTTTCTTT,CASKREALGTEAFF
TRBV3-1/TRBV3-2,TRBJ2-7,TRBD1,-,TGTGCCAGCAGCCGGCAGGGGGCCTCCTACGAGCAGTACTTC,CASSRQGASYEQYF
TRBV5-1,TRBJ1-6,-,-,TGCGCCAGCAGCTCGCAGGGTGATAATTCACCCCTCCACTTT,CASSSQGDNSPLHF
TRBV7-2,TRBJ2-4,-,-,TGTGCCAGCAGCTTAGGCGGTCAGAAAAACATTCAGTACTTC,CASSLGGQKNIQYF
TRBV6-5,TRBJ1-1,TRBD1,-,TGTGCCAGCGGAAGGGGGCTAAGCTGGAACACTGAAGCTTTCTTT,CASGRGLSWNTEAFF
TRBV2,TRBJ2-7,TRBD1,few,TGTGCCAGCAGCCGGGACAGGGGTGAAAACGAGCAGTACTTC,CASSRDRGENEQYF
TRBV30,TRBJ1-6,TRBD1,-,TGTGCCTGGGGGACAGGGCCTAATTCACCCCTCCACTTT,CAWGTGPNSPLHF
TRBV29-1,TRBJ1-4,TRBD1,-,TGCAGCGTCCGGGACAGCATTAATGAAAAACTGTTTTTT,CSVRDSINEKLFF
TRBV5-8,TRBJ1-6,-,-,TGTGCCAGCAGCTTGGCGAGGGCAGCTAGCTCCTATAATTCACCCCTCCACTTT,CASSLARAASSYNSPLHF
TRBV9,TRBJ2-3,-,-,TGTGCCAGCAGCGTAGGTATTAGAACCATAGATACGCAGTATTTT,CASSVGIRTIDTQYF
TRBV5-1,TRBJ2-2,-,-,TGCGCCAGCAGCTTCAGGGTAGACACCGGGGAGCTGTTTTTT,CASSFRVDTGELFF
TRBV3-1/TRBV3-2,TRBJ1-1,-,-,TGTGCCAGCAGGCCAGGGGTTTGGGACACTGAAGCTTTCTTT,CASRPGVWDTEAFF
TRBV6-5,TRBJ1-4,TRBD1,-,TGTGCCAGCTCGCCAGGACAGGGGGTGCGGAAACTGTTTTTT,CASSPGQGVRKLFF
TRBV27,TRBJ1-3,TRBD1,once,TGTGCCAGCAGTTTAACCAGGGGGAACACCATATATTTT,CASSLTRGNTIYF
TRBV19,TRBJ2-1,TRBD1,-,TGTGCCAGTTGGGGGACAGGGTCCCCGGGGGGGCAGTTCTTC,CASWGTGSPGGQFF
TRBV5-1,TRBJ1-6,-,-,TGCGCCAGCAGCTTGGACTTAGGGGATTCACCCCTCCACTTT,CASSLDLGDSPLHF
TRBV19,TRBJ1-1,TRBD1,once,TGTGCCAGTTCCGGACAGGGGGGGATGAACACTGAAGCTTTCTTT,CASSGQGGMNTEAFF
TRBV19,TRBJ2-1,-,few,TGTGCCAGTAGTATAGGGCCAAGCTCCTACAATGAGCAGTTCTTC,CASSIGPSSYNEQFF
TRBV11-2,TRBJ1-2,TRBD1,-,TGTGCCAGCAGCTTACAGGGGGCGAGGGGCTACACCTTC,CASSLQGARGYTF
TRBV2,TRBJ1-1,-,once,TGTGCCAGCGTTTTTCTATTGAACACTGAAGCTTTCTTT,CASVFLLNTEAFF
TRBV11-1,TRBJ2-6,-,-,TGTGCCAGCAGCTTAGATCGTTCTGGGGCCAACGTCCTGACTTTC,CASSLDRSGANVLTF
TRBV19,TRBJ2-1,TRBD1,-,TGTGCCAGTAGTATCCGACAGGGGGCGGGTCAGGGTGAGCAGTTCTTC,CASSIRQGAGQGEQFF
TRBV19,TRBJ2-1,TRBD2,-,TGTGCCACCACTACCCGACTAGCGGGGACCAATGAGCAGTTCTTC,CATTTRLAGTNEQFF
TRBV19,TRBJ1-2,-,-,TGTGCCAGTAGTATAGTCCGGTTGAACTATGGCTACACCTTC,CASSIVRLNYGYTF
TRBV2,TRBJ1-2,-,-,TGTGCCAGCAGTCTTCAGGGCCCCAATGGCTACACCTTC,CASSLQGPNGYTF
TRBV19,TRBJ2-5,TRBD2,-,TGTGCCAGTAGTCCCCCCCTTGCGGGGGGGTATGAGACCCAGTACTTC,CASSPPLAGGYETQYF
TRBV6-6,TRBJ1-1,-,-,TGTGCCAGCGTTTTGGACTCGTATACTGAAGCTTTCTTT,CASVLDSYTEAFF
TRBV5-6,TRBJ2-1,TRBD2,-,TGTGCCAGCAGCCAGGGACGCGGGGGCTACAATGAGCAGTTCTTC,CASSQGRGGYNEQFF
TRBV2,TRBJ2-1,-,-,TGTGCCAGCAACCAGGCGGGGAAACACAATGAGCAGTTCTTC,CASNQAGKHNEQFF
TRBV5-4,TRBJ1-1,-,-,TGTGCCAGCAGCCCAGAGTTAGACAGACCAGAAGCTTTCTTT,CASSPELDRPEAFF
TRBV27,TRBJ1-4,-,-,TGTGCCACCCGGCCGGGTACTAATGAAAAACTGTTTTTT,CATRPGTNEKLFF
TRBV4-2,TRBJ2-7,TRBD2,-,TGTGCCAGCAGCCCCGGTTTCATGCGGGGGGTCGCGAGCTACGAGCAGTACTTC,CASSPGFMRGVASYEQYF
TRBV20-1,TRBJ1-2,-,-,TGCAGTGCTAGTCCGGGAGTCCGCAGTGGCTACACCTTC,CSASPGVRSGYTF
TRBV3-1/TRBV3-2,TRBJ2-6,-,-,TGTGCCAGCAGCCCCTGGGCTTCTGGGGCCAACGTCCTGACTTTC,CASSPWASGANVLTF
TRBV18,TRBJ2-4,-,-,TGTGCCAGCTCACCGACGAGCGGAAGGTACATTCAGTACTTC,CASSPTSGRYIQYF
TRBV11-2,TRBJ2-7,TRBD1,-,TGTGCCAGCAGCTTAGAGGGACAGGGTCTTCCCTACGAGCAGTACTTC,CASSLEGQGLPYEQYF
TRBV12-5,TRBJ2-2,TRBD2,-,TGTGCTAGTGGTACCGGGACTAGCATCGGGGAGCTGTTTTTT,CASGTGTSIGELFF
TRBV12-3/TRBV12-4,TRBJ1-2,-,-,TGTGCCAGCGGGCGGACAGACTCCTATGGCTACACCTTC,CASGRTDSYGYTF
TRBV20-1,TRBJ2-3,-,-,TGCAGTGCTAGTGGCGGGGGCCGAGCTGATACGCAGTATTTT,CSASGGGRADTQYF
TRBV5-1,TRBJ2-7,TRBD1,-,TGCGCCAGCAGCTCGGGACAGGGGAGGGCCTACGAGCAGTACTTC,CASSSGQGRAYEQYF
TRBV29-1,TRBJ2-1,-,few,TGCAGCGTTGAAAAGCCAGGTGGTAGCTCCTACAATGAGCAGTTCTTC,CSVEKPGGSSYNEQFF
TRBV6-2/TRBV6-3,TRBJ2-2,-,-,TGTGCCAGCAGTTGGGACACAGACACCGGGGAGCTGTTTTTT,CASSWDTDTGELFF
TRBV24-1,TRBJ1-5,-,-,TGTGCCACCAGTGATCCACGAGACAGAAGCACATTTAGTCAGCCCCAGCATTTT,CATSDPRDRSTFSQPQHF
TRBV7-8,TRBJ2-7,-,-,TGTGCCAGCAGCTTAGCCCTCCTCAGCTCCTACGAGCAGTACTTC,CASSLALLSSYEQYF
TRBV10-1,TRBJ2-3,TRBD2,once,TGCGCCAGCAGTGCTGGCGGGGGGGCCTACACAGATACGCAGTATTTT,CASSAGGGAYTDTQYF
TRBV6-4,TRBJ2-1,TRBD2,-,TGTGCCAGCAGTTATCTAGCGGGGGCGTACAATGAGCAGTTCTTC,CASSYLAGAYNEQFF
TRBV6-6,TRBJ1-3,-,-,TGTGCCAGCAGTTACTCGAAAGGAAGGGAGGACACCATATATTTT,CASSYSKGREDTIYF
TRBV4-1,TRBJ1-2,TRBD1,-,TGCGCCAGCAGCCCACAGGGGAACTATGGCTACACCTTC,CASSPQGNYGYTF
TRBV7-2,TRBJ2-1,TRBD2,many,TGTGCCAGCAGCGCGACTAGCGGGGGGTATGAGCAGTTCTTC,CASSATSGGYEQFF
TRBV7-9,TRBJ2-1,TRBD2,-,TGTGCCAGCAGCTTCCTTAGCGGGGGGGACGGCAATGAGCAGTTCTTC,CASSFLSGGDGNEQFF
TRBV30,TRBJ1-5,-,-,TGTGCCTGGAGACCACCCGGGTCAGGGCTGGGTCAGCCCCAGCATTTT,CAWRPPGSGLGQPQHF